Following are 13 T cell receptor beta chains from one sample sequenced in a study of vaccination and CD4 T cells after COVID-19. Cultured CD4+ T-cell DNA underwent Oncomine TCR Beta short-read sequencing. The source of extracted genomic DNA was cultured CD4+ T cells. TCRdb reprocessed the PCR reads with MiXCR, giving one entry per CDR3 protein. The sample has 7,500 to 10,000 distinct CDR3 sequences, about 32% seen once. Documented treatment: roughly ten-day PBMC culture with coronavirus spike peptide pools or control peptides (ViraFEST assay). Those CD4+ T cells from the unexposed donor predate the COVID-19 pandemic (2011-2018). These receptors' targets are unknown. What was sequenced was CD4+ T cells from blood, cultured in vitro. The receptors derive from a human donor in good health.

This clonotype occurred a few times. V and J are TRBV20-1 and TRBJ1-2; D uncertain. Germline CDR1 reads DFQATT; CDR2 reads SNEGSKA (reference sequence). CDR3 length: 12 amino acids. V was cut by 1 base and J by 5 bases, with 8 bases left in between. The CDR3 bases are TGCAGTGCTAGAGGCTCGGAGTATGGCTACACCTTC. This gives the protein CSARGSEYGYTF.

This sequence joins TRBV19 and TRBJ2-5; D unresolved. V dropped 6 bases and J dropped 4 bases, with 9 bases sitting between them. The CDR3 spans 12 residues. CDR1 and CDR2 (germline): LNHDA, SQIVND (reference sequence). The CDR3 DNA reads as TGTGCCAGTAGACAGTCGGGAGAGACCCAGTACTTC. This gives the protein CASRQSGETQYF.

V is TRBV27 and J is TRBJ1-1; D uncertain. The V end was cut by 2 bases, the J end by 7 bases, with 11 bases between. This CDR3 has 13 amino acids. Germline values: CDR1 MNHEY, CDR2 SMNVEV (reference sequence). CDR3 sequence: CASSLSGLGEAFF. The CDR3 bases are TGTGCCAGCAGTTTAAGCGGGTTAGGTGAAGCTTTCTTT.

This clonotype has a handful of counts. V gene TRBV12-3 or TRBV12-4 combines with J gene TRBJ1-5, with D hard to call. The CDR3 runs 14 residues. Deletions cut 1 base from V and 7 bases from J, with 11 bases between. CDR3 DNA: TGTGCCAGCAGTTTAGTGGAGTTCCCCCAGCCCCAGCATTTT. Amino acid sequence: CASSLVEFPQPQHF.

This clonotype has just a few counts. The rearrangement uses TRBV6-1 and TRBJ2-7, with D possibly matching TRBD2 (6 bases). The CDR3 extends over 14 amino acids. V lost 8 bases to trimming and J lost 3 bases, with 17 bases between them. Germline V gene data show CDR1 as MNHNS and CDR2 as SASEGT. CDR3 sequence: CASGITSRDYEQYF. CDR3 coding DNA: TGTGCCAGCGGAATCACTAGCAGGGACTACGAGCAGTACTTC.

The chain combines TRBV10-3 with TRBJ1-5, with D maybe TRBD1 (5 bases). The CDR3 is made up of 14 amino acids. The V end lost 2 bases, the J end lost 4 bases, and 9 bases lay between the germline ends. Germline V gene lookup returns CDR1 ENHRY and CDR2 SYGVKD. CDR3 nucleotides: TGTGCCATCAGTGAGCAGGGCGGGAATCAGCCCCAGCATTTT. Translated, it gives CAISEQGGNQPQHF.

The V gene is TRBV5-6, the J gene TRBJ1-5; D is undetermined. Per germline, CDR1 SGHDT and CDR2 YYEEEE. V was clipped by 3 bases and J by 5 bases, with 6 bases between them. This CDR3 is 12 amino acids long. CDR3 sequence (DNA): TGTGCCAGCAGCTCTACAGATCAGCCCCAGCATTTT. This translates into CASSSTDQPQHF.

A few counts support this clonotype. The gene calls are TRBV28 and TRBJ1-5; the D gene is possibly TRBD1 (5 bases). In germline, CDR1 is MDHEN, CDR2 SYDVKM. The CDR3 runs 16 residues. Trimming left V 0 bases short and J 3 bases short, with 12 bases between. In DNA, the CDR3 is TGTGCCAGCAGTTTATGGACGGGACCACTCAATCAGCCCCAGCATTTT. Translating it yields CASSLWTGPLNQPQHF.

The chain couples TRBV5-8 to TRBJ2-1, with 8 bases matching TRBD1. Trimming at V came to 3 bases and at J to 0 bases, leaving 5 bases not matched to a gene. This CDR3 region has 16 residues. CDR1 is SGHTS, CDR2 YDEGEE, per germline. CDR3 protein: CASSSGTGASYNEQFF. CDR3 sequence (DNA): TGTGCCAGCAGCTCGGGGACAGGAGCCTCCTACAATGAGCAGTTCTTC. The full variable domain, rest sourced from reference TRBV5-8 and TRBJ2-1, is EAGVTQSPTHLIKTRGQQATLRCSPISGHTSVYWYQQALGLGLQFLLWYDEGEERNRGNFPPRFSGRQFPNYSSELNVNALELEDSALYLCASSSGTGASYNEQFFGPGTRLTVL.

J is TRBJ2-2 and V is TRBV24-1, with no clear D. The V and J ends lost 9 bases and 1 base respectively, with 11 bases between them. Germline CDR1 is KGHDR and CDR2 is SFDVKD. The CDR3 is 14 amino acids. CDR3: CATAVRLNTGELFF. For the CDR3, the DNA is TGTGCCACCGCTGTCCGGCTGAACACCGGGGAGCTGTTTTTT.

The sample holds a few counts of this clonotype. V and J are TRBV4-3 and TRBJ1-1; maybe TRBD1 (5 bases). Germline CDR1 and CDR2: LGHNA and YSLEER. The V and J ends lost 0 bases and 8 bases respectively, with 13 bases between them. The CDR3 spans 14 residues. The DNA for the CDR3 is TGCGCCAGCAGCCAAGATGGTGGCAGGGAGGAAGCTTTCTTT. This translates into CASSQDGGREEAFF.

The J gene is TRBJ1-1, the V gene TRBV7-8; possibly TRBD1 for D (5 bases). V dropped 3 bases and J dropped 0 bases, with 14 bases sitting between them. The CDR3 loop spans 16 amino acids. Germline CDR1 reads SGHVS; CDR2 reads FQNEAQ. The DNA of the CDR3 is TGTGCCAGCAGCTTTTGGGACCTCCCTTTGAACACTGAAGCTTTCTTT. Translated: CASSFWDLPLNTEAFF.

V and J are TRBV7-2 and TRBJ2-3; D might be TRBD2 (6 bases). The CDR3 length is 14 residues. CDR1 SGHTA and CDR2 FQGNSA come from the germline V gene. Trimming left V 6 bases short and J 7 bases short, with 17 bases between. The CDR3 sequence is CASRRNGGKYTQYF. The DNA of the CDR3 is TGTGCCAGCAGACGAAACGGAGGGAAATATACGCAGTATTTT.